This T cell receptor (beta chain) was captured in a study of tumor-infiltrating lymphocytes in primary liver carcinoma. Unsorted whole blood yielded blood RNA, and germline DNA was extracted as well. With chronic HBV infection, the patients were also treatment-naive. This CDR3 has 15 residues. CDR1 is SGHKS and CDR2 is YYEKEE in the germline V gene (reference sequence). V was pared by 4 bases and J by 0 bases, with 8 bases between. Starting from around 510 ng of total RNA, TCR beta cDNA was produced with a primer in the constant region. ARM-PCR was slightly modified, and three nested multiplex PCR rounds with it gave rise to the TCR beta libraries. Two initial PCR rounds of about 10 cycles each paired TRBV1-TRBV30 forward primers with a C-beta reverse primer. Each CDR3 protein is one row after TCRdb ran MiXCR on the multiplex PCR reads. The sample lists approximately 330,000 distinct CDR3 sequences; about two thirds were seen once.

The sequenced sample consisted of peripheral blood. This sequence originates from a man in his forties with primary liver carcinoma and hepatitis B virus infection. This rearrangement joins TRBV5-5 to TRBJ2-6, with D uncertain. CDR3 loop: CASSLMISGANVLTF. CDR3 DNA sequence: TGTGCCAGCAGCCTGATGATCTCTGGGGCCAACGTCCTGACTTTC.